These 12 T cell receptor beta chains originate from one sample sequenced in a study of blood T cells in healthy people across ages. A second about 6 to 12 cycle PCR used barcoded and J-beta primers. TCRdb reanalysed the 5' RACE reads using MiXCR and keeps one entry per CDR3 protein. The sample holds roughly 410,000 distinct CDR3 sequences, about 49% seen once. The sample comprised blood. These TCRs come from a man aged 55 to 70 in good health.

CDR3 DNA sequence: TGCAGTGCTAGAATACAGGGGAGAACCCAGTACTTC. It specifies CSARIQGRTQYF. The rearrangement joins TRBV20-1 to TRBJ2-5; 7 bases are a match to TRBD1. V was pared by 2 bases and J by 8 bases, with 5 bases of the junction left unmatched. There are 12 residues in the CDR3. Germline lookup yields CDR1 DFQATT and CDR2 SNEGSKA (reference sequence).

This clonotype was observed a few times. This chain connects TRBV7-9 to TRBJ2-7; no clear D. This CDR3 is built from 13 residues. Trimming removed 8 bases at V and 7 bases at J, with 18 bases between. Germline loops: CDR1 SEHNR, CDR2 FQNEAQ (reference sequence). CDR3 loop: CASRRLLYNEQYF. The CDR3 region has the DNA TGTGCCAGCCGACGGCTGTTATACAATGAGCAGTACTTC.

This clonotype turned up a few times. The CDR3 region is CATSDLRLAPDTQYF. CDR3 sequence (DNA): TGTGCCACCAGTGATTTAAGGCTAGCCCCAGATACGCAGTATTTT. The V and J genes are TRBV24-1 and TRBJ2-3, with D perhaps matching TRBD2 (5 bases). The CDR3 totals 15 residues. V dropped 1 base and J dropped 4 bases, with 11 bases sitting between them. CDR1 is KGHDR and CDR2 is SFDVKD in the germline V gene.

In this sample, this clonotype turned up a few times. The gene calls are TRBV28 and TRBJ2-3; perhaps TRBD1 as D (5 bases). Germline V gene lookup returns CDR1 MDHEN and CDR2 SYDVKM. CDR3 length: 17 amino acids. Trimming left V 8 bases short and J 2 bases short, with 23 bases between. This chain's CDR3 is CASRQNGPSYYTDTQYF. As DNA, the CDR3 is TGTGCCAGCCGACAGAACGGCCCCTCATATTACACAGATACGCAGTATTTT.

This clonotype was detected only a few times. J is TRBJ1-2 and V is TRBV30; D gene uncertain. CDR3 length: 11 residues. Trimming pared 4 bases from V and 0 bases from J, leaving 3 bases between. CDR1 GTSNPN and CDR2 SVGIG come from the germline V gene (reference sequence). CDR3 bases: TGTGCCTGGATGGCTAACTATGGCTACACCTTC. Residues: CAWMANYGYTF.

CDR3 coding DNA: TGTGCCAGCAGCCTACCGACAGGGGGACGCTACGAGCAGTACTTC. This sequence encodes CASSLPTGGRYEQYF. The V and J genes are TRBV6-2 or TRBV6-3 and TRBJ2-7, with TRBD1 matching 9 bases. CDR1 and CDR2 (germline): MNHEY, SVGEGT. V was pared by 6 bases and J by 3 bases, with 9 bases of the junction left unmatched. The CDR3 length is 15 residues.

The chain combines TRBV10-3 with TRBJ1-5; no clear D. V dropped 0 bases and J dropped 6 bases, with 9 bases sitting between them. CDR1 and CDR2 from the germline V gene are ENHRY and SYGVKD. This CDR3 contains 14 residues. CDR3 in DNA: TGTGCCATCAGTGAGTCCGGGTCGGGTCAGCCCCAGCATTTT. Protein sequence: CAISESGSGQPQHF.

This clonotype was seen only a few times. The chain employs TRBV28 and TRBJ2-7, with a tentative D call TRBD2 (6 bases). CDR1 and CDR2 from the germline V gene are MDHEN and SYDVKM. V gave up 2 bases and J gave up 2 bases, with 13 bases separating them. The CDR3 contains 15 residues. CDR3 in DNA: TGTGCCAGCAGTTTACCCGGTAGCGGTCCCTACGAGCAGTACTTC. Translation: CASSLPGSGPYEQYF.

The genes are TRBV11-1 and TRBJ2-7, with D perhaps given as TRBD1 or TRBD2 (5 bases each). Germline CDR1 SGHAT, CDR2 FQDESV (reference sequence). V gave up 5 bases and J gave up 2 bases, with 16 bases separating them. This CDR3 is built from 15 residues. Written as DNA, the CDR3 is TGTGCCAGCAGCCCCCGGGGCCCGATAACCTACGAGCAGTACTTC. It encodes CASSPRGPITYEQYF.

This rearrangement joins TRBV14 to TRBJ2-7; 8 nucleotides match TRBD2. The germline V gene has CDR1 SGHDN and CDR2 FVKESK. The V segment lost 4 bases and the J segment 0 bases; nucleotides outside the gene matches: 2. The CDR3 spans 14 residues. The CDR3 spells CASSLLADSYEQYF. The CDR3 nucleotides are TGTGCCAGCAGCCTACTAGCGGACTCCTACGAGCAGTACTTC.

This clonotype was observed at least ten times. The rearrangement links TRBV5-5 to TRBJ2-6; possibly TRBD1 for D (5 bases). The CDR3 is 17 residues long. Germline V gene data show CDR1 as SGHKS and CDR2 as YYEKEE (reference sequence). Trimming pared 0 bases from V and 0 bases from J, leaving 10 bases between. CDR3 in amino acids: CASSLAGPVSGANVLTF. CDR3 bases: TGTGCCAGCAGCTTGGCAGGGCCTGTCTCTGGGGCCAACGTCCTGACTTTC.

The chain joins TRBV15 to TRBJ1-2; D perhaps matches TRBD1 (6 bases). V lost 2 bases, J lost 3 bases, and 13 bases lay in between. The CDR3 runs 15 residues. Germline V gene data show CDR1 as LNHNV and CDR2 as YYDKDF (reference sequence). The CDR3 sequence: CATSRQGPRDYGYTF. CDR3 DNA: TGTGCCACCAGCAGACAGGGGCCTAGAGACTATGGCTACACCTTC.